This T cell receptor (beta chain) was found in a study of T-cell reconstitution after alpha-beta-depleted transplantation in children. The study's findings and limits: Reportedly, alpha-beta T cells present about two months post-transplant originated from several hundred expanded clones of graft origin. Certain patients had high TCRbeta diversity at day 60, and it came from recipient T cells and thymic progenitors that survived.

Per germline, CDR1 SGHRS and CDR2 YFSETQ. This CDR3 comprises 12 residues. V was pared by 5 bases and J by 5 bases, with 9 bases between. The library targeted TCRbeta and was prepared with unique molecular identifiers. In TCRdb, the PCR reads were re-called with MiXCR into one record per CDR3 protein. Here the sample spans 81,000 or so distinct CDR3 sequences, around 15% being singletons. There are many counts of this clonotype. The antigen is not known. V and J are TRBV5-1 and TRBJ2-3; no reliable D call. This receptor was taken from a male patient aged 2-9 years who had a stem cell transplant for acute lymphoblastic leukemia, so the T cells may come from the graft donor. Source: PBMCs, mostly from graft donor cells, taken 180 days after TCRalphabeta/CD19-depleted stem cell transplant. CDR3 protein: CASRTPGDTQYF. The CDR3 coding sequence is TGCGCCAGCAGGACTCCCGGAGATACGCAGTATTTT.